This TCR beta chain was profiled in a study of T cell responses to AZD1222 COVID-19 vaccine. Sequenced by immunoSEQ multiplex PCR; TCRdb stores in-frame clones only, minus some. The top ten hold about 19% of the sample, which has around 94,000 clones, over 75% seen once. Comment on this clone: No antigen is known for it.

Germline V gene sequence: CDR1 MDHEN, CDR2 SYDVKM. V lost 8 bases, J lost 6 bases, and 17 bases lay in between. There are 14 residues in the CDR3. Regarding the study as a whole: Unmutated regions of variants are reportedly targeted by nearly half of spike-specific TCRs. Donors were chiefly white British, with a greater number of females, and clonal diversity was perhaps underestimated. At study baseline, merely five or six AZD1222 recipients were seropositive. Rises in breadth and depth of Spike-specific TCRs came after two AZD1222 doses.

This chain connects TRBV28 to TRBJ2-4; D might be TRBD1 (6 bases). This TCR derives from an adult in good health. This specimen was peripheral blood, taken on day 0 of AZD1222 vaccination. CDR3 bases: TGTGCCAGCTCACCGGGACAACTCCGAAACATTCAGTACTTC. It codes for CASSPGQLRNIQYF.